A selection of T cell receptor beta chains follows, all from one sample in a study of technical replicates of blood from a handful of donors. Repertoires were generated with immunoSEQ multiplex PCR, while TCRdb's copy carries only in-frame clones and drops some. This sample has approximately 100,000 clones, with 95% to 96% found just once. The sample was T cells isolated from PBMCs. The receptors stem from a human donor in good health. Both conserved end residues are part of each CDR3. Each record gives: V gene, clone size, D gene, J gene, CDR3 DNA, CDR3 protein. D genes are given only for firm matches. The listing skips clone size in some rows; elsewhere it reads once, few, many or a size class.

V: TRBV18; size: -; D: -; J: TRBJ1-5; DNA: TGTGCCAGCTCGGCAGGGGAGTTGACTGGCAATCAGCCCCAGCATTTT; CDR3: CASSAGELTGNQPQHF
V: TRBV7-8; size: once; D: TRBD2; J: TRBJ2-1; DNA: TGTGCCAGCAGCCCCTTCCCGCGGGAGAAGTACAATGAGCAGTTCTTC; CDR3: CASSPFPREKYNEQFF
V: TRBV13; size: -; D: TRBD2; J: TRBJ2-7; DNA: TGTGCCAGCAGCTTAGATGCGGGGGGGGCCCCCGAGCAGTACTTC; CDR3: CASSLDAGGAPEQYF
V: TRBV19; size: -; D: TRBD1; J: TRBJ1-1; DNA: TGTGCCAGTAGTATCCGGGACAGTGGTAACACTGAAGCTTTCTTT; CDR3: CASSIRDSGNTEAFF
V: TRBV18; size: -; D: TRBD1; J: TRBJ1-4; DNA: TGTGCCAGCTCACTCCGGGACAGCGCAACTAATGAAAAACTGTTTTTT; CDR3: CASSLRDSATNEKLFF
V: TRBV9; size: -; D: TRBD1; J: TRBJ1-2; DNA: TGTGCCAGCAGCGAGGGCCAGGGACAGAACTATGGCTACACCTTC; CDR3: CASSEGQGQNYGYTF
V: TRBV5-1; size: -; D: TRBD2; J: TRBJ2-3; DNA: TGCGCCAGCAGCCTAGGGACTAGCGATTATACGCAGTATTTT; CDR3: CASSLGTSDYTQYF
V: TRBV6-5; size: -; D: TRBD1; J: TRBJ2-7; DNA: TGTGCCAGCAGTCAGTCCGGGACAGGCTCCTACGAGCAGTACTTC; CDR3: CASSQSGTGSYEQYF
V: TRBV6-5; size: -; D: TRBD1; J: TRBJ2-3; DNA: TGTGCCAGCAGCTGGGGACAGGGTCGCACAGATACGCAGTATTTT; CDR3: CASSWGQGRTDTQYF
V: TRBV6-5; size: -; D: -; J: TRBJ2-1; DNA: TGTGCCAGCAGTTACGGGACACAAATCTCCTACAATGAGCAGTTCTTC; CDR3: CASSYGTQISYNEQFF
V: TRBV29-1; size: -; D: TRBD2; J: TRBJ2-7; DNA: TGCAGCGCTAGGACTAGCCAGTACGAGCAGTACTTC; CDR3: CSARTSQYEQYF
V: TRBV27; size: -; D: -; J: TRBJ1-5; DNA: TGTGCCAGCAGCTCCAGGGGCCCGAATCAGCCCCAGCATTTT; CDR3: CASSSRGPNQPQHF
V: TRBV11-3; size: -; D: TRBD2; J: TRBJ2-1; DNA: TGTGCCAGCAGCTTAGCTCTAGCGGGAGTCAATGAGCAGTTCTTC; CDR3: CASSLALAGVNEQFF
V: TRBV29-1; size: once; D: TRBD1; J: TRBJ1-2; DNA: TGCAGCGCCCGACAGGGGGGCGGCTACACCTTC; CDR3: CSARQGGGYTF
V: TRBV27; size: -; D: TRBD1; J: TRBJ2-3; DNA: TGTGCCAGCAGATTAGGAACCAGGGGGATCACAGATACGCAGTATTTT; CDR3: CASRLGTRGITDTQYF
V: TRBV7-3; size: -; D: -; J: TRBJ1-2; DNA: TGTGCCAGCAGCTTAATTCACGGGGGGTCGCATGGCTACACCTTC; CDR3: CASSLIHGGSHGYTF